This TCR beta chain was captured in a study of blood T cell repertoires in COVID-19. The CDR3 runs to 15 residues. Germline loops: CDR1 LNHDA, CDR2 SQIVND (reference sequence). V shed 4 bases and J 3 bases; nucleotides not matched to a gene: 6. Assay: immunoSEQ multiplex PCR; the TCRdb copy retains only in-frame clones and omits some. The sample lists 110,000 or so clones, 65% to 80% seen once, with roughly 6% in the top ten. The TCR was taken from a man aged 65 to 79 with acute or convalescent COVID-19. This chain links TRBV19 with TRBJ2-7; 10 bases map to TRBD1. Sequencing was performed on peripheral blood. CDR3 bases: TGTGCCAGTAGTAGACCGGGACAGGGGAACTACGAGCAGTACTTC. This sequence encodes CASSRPGQGNYEQYF.